These 14 T cell receptor beta chains came from one sample sequenced in a study of T cell responses to AZD1222 COVID-19 vaccine (dated by TCRdb to the early 2020s). What the time point label conveys for this sample: about 28 days (+/-7) after the second vaccine dose. Receptors were amplified or captured by the immunoSEQ multiplex PCR assay. As stored in TCRdb, this immuneACCESS dataset retains in-frame rearrangements with V and J assigned. A fraction of the clones does not appear; measured against another copy, unresolved V genes explain less than half of the discrepancy, and the remainder lacks a known reason. Here the sample has about 42,000 clones; around 80% occur a single time. 18% of the sample goes to the ten largest clones. Sequences were derived from peripheral blood, sampled 28 days after the second AZD1222 dose. These receptors were collected from an adult who received the AZD1222 COVID-19 vaccine.

The CDR3 sequence: CASSLMGTSTPTDTQYF. CDR3 DNA sequence: TGCGCCAGCAGCTTGATGGGGACTAGCACACCCACAGATACGCAGTATTTT. This sequence joins TRBV5-1 and TRBJ2-3, with 9 bases matching TRBD2. The junction had 8 bases not matched to a gene; V was cut back by 1 base and J by 2 bases. The CDR3 covers 17 residues. Germline assignment: CDR1 SGHRS and CDR2 YFSETQ.

This chain uses TRBV6-5 with TRBJ1-1; maybe TRBD1 (6 bases). Germline loops: CDR1 MNHEY, CDR2 SVGAGI. The germline V and J ends were trimmed by 0 bases and 7 bases, with 12 bases remaining between them. The CDR3 loop spans 14 amino acids. The CDR3 region has the DNA TGTGCCAGCAGTTACTCTCAGGGGTACCTTGAAGCTTTCTTT. It encodes CASSYSQGYLEAFF.

The J gene is TRBJ1-4, the V gene TRBV19; D unclear. The CDR3 spans 15 residues. The V gene's germline CDR1 is LNHDA and CDR2 SQIVND (reference sequence). V lost 5 bases to trimming and J lost 3 bases, with 13 bases between them. CDR3 DNA sequence: TGTGCCAGTAGTGCGCAAGGCTTTGCTAATGAAAAACTGTTTTTT. Its translation: CASSAQGFANEKLFF. Filled out from reference TRBV19 and TRBJ1-4, the complete variable domain reads DGGITQSPKYLFRKEGQNVTLSCEQNLNHDAMYWYRQDPGQGLRLIYYSQIVNDFQKGDIAEGYSVSREKKESFPLTVTSAQKNPTAFYLCASSAQGFANEKLFFGSGTQLSVL.

The chain couples TRBV9 to TRBJ2-1, with 7 positions matching TRBD2. The J segment lost 8 bases and the V segment lost 2 bases, leaving 10 bases of the junction unmatched. From germline, CDR1 is SGDLS and CDR2 YYNGEE. The CDR3 contains 15 residues. Here the CDR3 DNA reads TGTGCCAGCAGCGTCTTTGCCGGGACTAACTATGAGCAGTTCTTC. This translates into CASSVFAGTNYEQFF.

This chain connects TRBV20-1 to TRBJ2-3, with D perhaps matching TRBD2 (5 bases). The germline V gene encodes CDR1 DFQATT and CDR2 SNEGSKA (reference sequence). CDR3 length: 16 residues. Trimming took 3 bases from V and 0 from J, leaving 16 bases between them. In DNA form, the CDR3 reads TGCAGTGCTAGTTCCCATAACGGGGAAAGCACAGATACGCAGTATTTT. This codes for CSASSHNGESTDTQYF.

V gene TRBV5-1 combines with J gene TRBJ1-4; TRBD1 matches 9 bases. CDR3 size: 14 residues. V was pared by 4 bases and J by 8 bases, with 6 bases of the junction left unmatched. The germline CDR1 and CDR2 sequences are SGHRS and YFSETQ. This chain's CDR3 is CASSRTGVGEKLFF. The CDR3 nucleotides read TGCGCCAGCAGCCGGACAGGGGTTGGCGAAAAACTGTTTTTT.

V is TRBV18 and J is TRBJ2-2; D not resolved. Germline CDR1 and CDR2: KGHSH and LQKENI. This CDR3 comprises 14 residues. V gave up 3 bases and J gave up 5 bases, with 10 bases separating them. The CDR3 reads CASSPYERTGELFF. The CDR3 DNA is TGTGCCAGCTCACCGTACGAAAGGACCGGGGAGCTGTTTTTT.

This clone has a single count. This rearrangement joins TRBV7-9 to TRBJ1-2; 8 positions match TRBD1. The CDR3 is 15 amino acids. With V trimmed by 3 bases and J by 4 bases, 7 bases remained unmatched. CDR1 and CDR2 from the germline V gene are SEHNR and FQNEAQ (reference sequence). CDR3 DNA sequence: TGTGCCAGCAGCTTCGACAGGGGACTGGCCTATGGCTACACCTTC. It is translated as CASSFDRGLAYGYTF.

The genes are TRBV2 and TRBJ1-1; D unresolved. Trimming pared 4 bases from V and 6 bases from J, leaving 6 bases between. The V gene's germline CDR1 is SNHLY and CDR2 FYNNEI. The CDR3 loop spans 11 amino acids. The CDR3 region is CASSGRAEAFF. The CDR3 coding sequence is TGTGCCAGCAGTGGGCGTGCTGAAGCTTTCTTT.

The chain couples TRBV2 to TRBJ2-3, with 8 bases matching TRBD1. The CDR3 is 16 residues long. Germline V lookup: CDR1 SNHLY, CDR2 FYNNEI. The ends lost 6 bases at V and 2 bases at J; junction bases unmatched: 10. CDR3 bases: TGTGCCAGCAGACCCGGACAGGGAGTTACCACAGATACGCAGTATTTT. Protein sequence: CASRPGQGVTTDTQYF.

The chain is built from TRBV5-1 and TRBJ1-1; D might be TRBD1 (5 bases). Germline lookup yields CDR1 SGHRS and CDR2 YFSETQ. CDR3 length equals 13 residues. V was shortened by 2 bases and J by 5 bases, with 10 bases between the two germline ends. CDR3 nucleotides: TGCGCCAGCAGCTTATCCGGGGGAACTGAAGCTTTCTTT. Amino acids: CASSLSGGTEAFF.

The chain links TRBV18 to TRBJ2-7; possibly TRBD2 for D (6 bases). V lost 5 bases and J lost 3, with 14 bases in between. The CDR3 loop spans 14 amino acids. From germline, CDR1 is KGHSH and CDR2 LQKENI. CDR3 bases: TGTGCCAGCTCAGCCGGGACTGACAACTACGAGCAGTACTTC. Translation: CASSAGTDNYEQYF. The full variable domain, its missing parts supplied by reference TRBV18 and TRBJ2-7, is NAGVMQNPRHLVRRRGQEARLRCSPMKGHSHVYWYRQLPEEGLKFMVYLQKENIIDESGMPKERFSAEFPKEGPSILRIQQVVRGDSAAYFCASSAGTDNYEQYFGPGTRLTVT.

There are a few counts of this clone. This sequence joins TRBV28 and TRBJ1-3, with a possible D match to TRBD1 (5 bases). CDR1 is MDHEN, CDR2 SYDVKM, per germline. This CDR3 region has 19 residues. The ends were cut back, 2 bases at V and 2 bases at J, with 22 bases in the middle. Written as DNA, the CDR3 is TGTGCCAGCAGTTTAACATTACACGGACGGGACTCAGCTGGAAACACCATATATTTT. Translation: CASSLTLHGRDSAGNTIYF.

The chain uses TRBV5-1 and TRBJ1-6, with D possibly being TRBD1 (6 bases). Germline CDR1 and CDR2: SGHRS and YFSETQ. Trimming left V 1 base short and J 8 bases short, with 13 bases between. The CDR3 spans 15 residues. CDR3 sequence (DNA): TGCGCCAGCAGCTTGACAGGGAAATCTGATTCACCCCTCCACTTT. It encodes CASSLTGKSDSPLHF.